Each of the 16 T cell receptor beta chains below was sequenced from the same sample in a study of T-cell reconstitution after alpha-beta-depleted transplantation in children. Library preparation (for TCRbeta) was performed with unique molecular identifiers. TCRdb re-called the PCR reads with MiXCR, one entry per CDR3 protein. Of approximately 190,000 distinct CDR3 sequences listed, roughly 8.1% are singletons. Here the sequenced sample was PBMCs, mostly from graft donor cells, taken 360 days after TCRalphabeta/CD19-depleted stem cell transplant. These receptors all stem from a male patient between 2 and 15 years old who had a stem cell transplant for acute myeloid leukemia, so the T cells may come from the graft donor.

This clonotype was picked up a small number of times. The chain uses TRBV15 and TRBJ1-5; D is unclear. CDR1 is LNHNV and CDR2 is YYDKDF in the germline V gene (reference sequence). CDR3 length: 15 residues. V lost 0 bases, J lost 4 bases, and 10 bases lay in between. As DNA, the CDR3 is TGTGCCACCAGCAGAGACGGGGATTCAAATCAGCCCCAGCATTTT. Its translation is CATSRDGDSNQPQHF.

V gene TRBV10-3 combines with J gene TRBJ2-5; D is ambiguous. The V end was cut by 0 bases, the J end by 5 bases, with 13 bases between. This CDR3 comprises 15 residues. Germline assignment: CDR1 ENHRY and CDR2 SYGVKD. The CDR3 is CAISESGSKTETQYF. The CDR3 nucleotides are TGTGCCATCAGTGAGTCGGGCTCCAAAACGGAGACCCAGTACTTC.

The chain carries TRBV29-1 and TRBJ2-5; a weak D match, TRBD1 (6 bases). This CDR3 comprises 12 residues. Germline loops: CDR1 SQVTM, CDR2 ANQGSEA. V was pared by 7 bases and J by 5 bases, with 14 bases between. CDR3 bases: TGCAGCGCCTTGACAGGTGTGGAGACCCAGTACTTC. It encodes CSALTGVETQYF.

The chain links TRBV27 to TRBJ1-2; D possibly corresponds to TRBD1 (5 bases). CDR1 is MNHEY and CDR2 is SMNVEV in the germline V gene (reference sequence). The length of the CDR3 is 17 residues. V was shortened by 5 bases and J by 8 bases, with 27 bases between the two germline ends. The CDR3 loop reads CASSTLARGVWDYGYTF. The CDR3 DNA follows: TGTGCCAGCAGTACCCTAGCCCGGGGCGTTTGGGATTACGGCTACACCTTC.

This clonotype appeared a few times. V gene TRBV7-9 combines with J gene TRBJ2-1, with D perhaps matching TRBD1 or TRBD2 (5 bases each). The CDR3 sequence is 13 residues long. Germline V CDR1 and CDR2: SEHNR, FQNEAQ (reference sequence). Trimming left V 5 bases short and J 5 bases short, with 10 bases between. The CDR3 region is CASSLGAHNEQFF. The CDR3 DNA reads TGTGCCAGCAGCCTCGGGGCGCACAATGAGCAGTTCTTC.

The chain couples TRBV20-1 to TRBJ2-7, with D uncertain. Germline CDR1 DFQATT, CDR2 SNEGSKA (reference sequence). Trimming took off 2 bases at V and 4 bases at J, with 12 bases between the two ends. CDR3 length: 13 amino acids. The CDR3 sequence: CSARLPHTYEQYV. The CDR3 bases are TGCAGTGCTAGATTACCCCACACTTACGAGCAGTACGTC.

This clonotype was detected a few times. The chain couples TRBV5-1 to TRBJ1-1, with a tentative D call TRBD1 (5 bases). The CDR3 runs to 16 residues. V was trimmed by 0 bases and J by 4 bases, leaving 16 bases between them. The germline CDR1 and CDR2 sequences are SGHRS and YFSETQ. The CDR3: CASSLAWGVKSTEAFF. DNA of the CDR3: TGCGCCAGCAGCTTGGCCTGGGGGGTCAAATCCACTGAAGCTTTCTTT.

This clonotype was detected many times. J is TRBJ1-1 and V is TRBV9; D not resolved. CDR1 and CDR2 from the germline V gene are SGDLS and YYNGEE. The V and J ends lost 4 bases and 4 bases respectively, with 17 bases between them. The CDR3 spans 15 residues. CDR3 protein: CASSPRKGPGTEAFF. The CDR3 DNA reads as TGTGCCAGCAGCCCACGGAAGGGCCCGGGCACTGAAGCTTTCTTT.

This clonotype was found many times. This rearrangement joins TRBV29-1 to TRBJ2-3; tentatively, D is TRBD1 (5 bases). V was trimmed by 4 bases and J by 0 bases, leaving 11 bases between them. The CDR3 covers 14 residues. Per the germline V gene, CDR1 is SQVTM and CDR2 is ANQGSEA. CDR3 sequence reads: CSVARQGSTDTQYF. CDR3 coding DNA: TGCAGCGTTGCTCGGCAGGGCAGCACAGATACGCAGTATTTT.

This clonotype was picked up many times. The V call is TRBV3-1, the J call TRBJ1-3; D is undetermined. Germline-derived CDR1 and CDR2 are LGHDT and YNNKEL (reference sequence). The CDR3 consists of 12 residues. The V end lost 0 bases, the J end lost 8 bases, and 5 bases lay between the germline ends. DNA of the CDR3: TGTGCCAGCAGCCAAGATTACGACACCATATATTTT. Translation gives CASSQDYDTIYF.

The V gene is TRBV12-3 or TRBV12-4, the J gene TRBJ2-7; 9 bases line up with TRBD1. The CDR3 totals 14 residues. The V segment lost 2 bases and the J segment 6 bases; nucleotides outside the gene matches: 5. The DNA for the CDR3 is TGTGCCAGCAGTTTACACAGGGGGCGCGTCGAGCAGTACTTC. Protein sequence: CASSLHRGRVEQYF.

This chain joins TRBV12-3 or TRBV12-4 and TRBJ2-2; the match to TRBD2 covers 7 bases. CDR3 size: 14 residues. Trimming removed 6 bases from V and 4 bases from J; junction bases left unmatched: 5. CDR3 in amino acids: CASRRAGTTGELFF. Written as DNA, the CDR3 is TGTGCCAGCAGACGAGCGGGGACCACCGGGGAGCTGTTTTTT.

This clonotype was counted only a few times. The chain couples TRBV7-9 to TRBJ2-4; 7 nucleotides line up with TRBD1. CDR1 is SEHNR, CDR2 FQNEAQ, per germline (reference sequence). The CDR3 has 16 amino acids. V shed 3 bases and J 0 bases; nucleotides not matched to a gene: 5. DNA for the CDR3: TGTGCCAGCAGCTTGGGACAGTCGCTAGCCAAAAACATTCAGTACTTC. It encodes CASSLGQSLAKNIQYF. Drawing the rest from reference TRBV7-9 and TRBJ2-4, the complete variable domain is DTGVSQNPRHKITKRGQNVTFRCDPISEHNRLYWYRQTLGQGPEFLTYFQNEAQLEKSRLLSDRFSAERPKGSFSTLEIQRTEQGDSAMYLCASSLGQSLAKNIQYFGAGTRLSVL.

This clonotype was observed a handful of times. The chain employs TRBV20-1 and TRBJ2-7, with 13 bases that match TRBD2. Germline CDR1 is DFQATT and CDR2 is SNEGSKA (reference sequence). This CDR3 has 21 amino acids. After removal of 5 bases from V and 1 base from J, the junction contained 23 bases not matched to a gene. CDR3 in amino acids: CSALPRTSGRGYFEISYEQYF. In DNA, the CDR3 is TGCAGTGCTCTGCCTAGGACTAGCGGGAGAGGATATTTCGAGATTTCCTACGAGCAGTACTTC.

The chain uses TRBV12-3 or TRBV12-4 and TRBJ2-7, with 12 positions matching TRBD2. V lost 6 bases and J lost 6; bases outside the gene matches: 3. The CDR3 sequence is 13 residues long. CDR3 sequence: CASSQTSGGEQYF. Written as DNA, the CDR3 is TGTGCCAGCAGCCAGACTAGCGGGGGCGAGCAGTACTTC.

In this sample, this clonotype turned up a few times. CDR3: CSARRGGAGTEAFF. Written as DNA, the CDR3 is TGCAGTGCTAGAAGGGGGGGGGCTGGCACTGAAGCTTTCTTT. The J gene is TRBJ1-1, the V gene TRBV20-1, with a possible D match to TRBD1 (6 bases). This CDR3 is built from 14 residues. Germline V gene data show CDR1 as DFQATT and CDR2 as SNEGSKA (reference sequence). Trimming pared 2 bases from V and 4 bases from J, leaving 14 bases between.